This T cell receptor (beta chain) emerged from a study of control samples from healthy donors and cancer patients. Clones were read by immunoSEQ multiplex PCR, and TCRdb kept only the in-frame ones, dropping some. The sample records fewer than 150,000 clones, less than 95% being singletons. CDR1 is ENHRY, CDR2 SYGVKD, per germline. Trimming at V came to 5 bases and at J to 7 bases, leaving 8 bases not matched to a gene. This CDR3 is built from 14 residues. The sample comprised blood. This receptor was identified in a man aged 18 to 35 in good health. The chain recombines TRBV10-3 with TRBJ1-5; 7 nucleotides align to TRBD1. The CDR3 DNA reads TGTGCCATCAGTAAGGACAGGTTGGGGCAGCCCCAGCATTTT. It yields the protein CAISKDRLGQPQHF.